Listed here are 13 T cell receptor beta chains from one sample, sequenced in a study of shared clonotypes between healthy human individuals (dated by TCRdb to between 2020 and 2021). Library preparation used the immunoSEQ multiplex PCR assay. TCRdb provides this immuneACCESS table in a form limited to in-frame rearrangements. Some clones are lacking; in checked studies, under half of them reflect an unresolved V gene, and why the rest are absent is not known. The sample includes around 700,000 clones, with around 72% observed a single time. Less than 2% of the sample comes from the top ten. Sequencing used memory CD4+ T cells sorted from blood. In light of the paper, this sample's cell subset or site label describes: CD45RA-negative fraction. These receptors all come from a woman aged 25-40 years in good health.

The chain recombines TRBV18 with TRBJ1-2; the D gene is possibly TRBD1 (5 bases). Trimming stripped 5 bases from V and 1 base from J, with 14 bases between. Per germline, CDR1 KGHSH and CDR2 LQKENI. The CDR3 covers 15 residues. The CDR3 region has the DNA TGTGCCAGCTCAGCGCCGGGACTTTTTAACTATGGCTACACCTTC. Its protein product is CASSAPGLFNYGYTF.

The V gene is TRBV6-5, the J gene TRBJ1-2; TRBD1 is a possible D gene (5 bases). Per the germline V gene, CDR1 is MNHEY and CDR2 is SVGAGI. V lost 0 bases to trimming and J lost 7 bases, with 9 bases between them. The CDR3 is 13 amino acids. CDR3 loop: CASSYSQGLGYTF. CDR3 DNA: TGTGCCAGCAGTTACTCGCAGGGTCTTGGCTACACCTTC.

The table lists this clone with a few counts. The genes are TRBV19 and TRBJ2-3; D possibly corresponds to TRBD1 (6 bases). Trimming left V 8 bases short and J 5 bases short, with 23 bases between. CDR3 length equals 16 residues. Germline assignment: CDR1 LNHDA and CDR2 SQIVND (reference sequence). The CDR3 DNA reads as TGTGCCAGTGGTCCCGTCGACACCCTAGGGGGAGATACGCAGTATTTT. Translation: CASGPVDTLGGDTQYF.

The chain links TRBV7-2 to TRBJ2-7; D might be TRBD1 (6 bases). Trimming cost V 4 bases and J 4 bases, with 17 bases left between them. The CDR3 consists of 15 residues. Per the germline V gene, CDR1 is SGHTA and CDR2 is FQGNSA. The CDR3, as DNA: TGTGCCAGCAGCTCACTCCGGGACAAGGAGTACGAGCAGTACTTC. This translates into CASSSLRDKEYEQYF.

V and J are TRBV5-1 and TRBJ1-4, with D hard to call. V was trimmed by 0 bases and J by 5 bases, leaving 5 bases between them. Looked up from germline, CDR1 is SGHRS and CDR2 is YFSETQ. The CDR3 sequence is 13 residues long. CDR3 protein: CASSLGLNEKLFF. The CDR3 DNA sequence: TGCGCCAGCAGCTTGGGCTTAAATGAAAAACTGTTTTTT. Full variable domain (missing parts from reference TRBV5-1 and TRBJ1-4): KAGVTQTPRYLIKTRGQQVTLSCSPISGHRSVSWYQQTPGQGLQFLFEYFSETQRNKGNFPGRFSGRQFSNSRSEMNVSTLELGDSALYLCASSLGLNEKLFFGSGTQLSVL.

The chain uses TRBV6-1 and TRBJ1-3; D unclear. CDR3 length: 14 amino acids. The V gene lost 8 bases and the J gene lost 0 bases, with 11 bases spanning the gap. Looked up from germline, CDR1 is MNHNS and CDR2 is SASEGT. For the CDR3, the DNA is TGTGCCAGCCGTTCGGGGTTCTCTGGAAACACCATATATTTT. It codes for CASRSGFSGNTIYF.

The chain employs TRBV7-9 and TRBJ2-1; D is uncertain. This CDR3 contains 13 residues. Trimming took 8 bases from V and 2 from J, leaving 10 bases between them. Germline V gene data show CDR1 as SEHNR and CDR2 as FQNEAQ (reference sequence). CDR3 in amino acids: CASHRGAYNEQFF. In DNA, the CDR3 is TGTGCCAGCCACCGCGGAGCCTACAATGAGCAGTTCTTC.

The V and J genes are TRBV28 and TRBJ1-2; D is unclear. The length of the CDR3 is 13 residues. The germline V and J ends were trimmed by 3 bases and 6 bases, with 11 bases remaining between them. CDR1 MDHEN and CDR2 SYDVKM come from the germline V gene. CDR3 nucleotide sequence: TGTGCCAGCAGTTTTAAGGAGATCGATGGCTACACCTTC. Translating it yields CASSFKEIDGYTF.

V and J are TRBV5-1 and TRBJ2-7; 9 positions match TRBD2. CDR3 length equals 14 residues. V dropped 8 bases and J dropped 4; count of bases not matched to a gene: 10. CDR1 and CDR2 from the germline V gene are SGHRS and YFSETQ. CDR3 region: CASQAASGKYEQYF. CDR3 DNA: TGCGCCAGTCAAGCAGCTAGCGGGAAATACGAGCAGTACTTC.

The chain couples TRBV6-6 to TRBJ2-3; 9 nucleotides match TRBD2. Germline-derived CDR1 and CDR2 are MNHNY and SVGAGI (reference sequence). The CDR3 totals 13 residues. The trim removed 8 bases at V and 2 bases at J, leaving 2 bases unmatched. The CDR3 loop reads CASRTSDTDTQYF. CDR3 nucleotide sequence: TGTGCCAGCCGGACTAGCGACACAGATACGCAGTATTTT.

This clone occurred once. This same CDR3 is encoded by further DNA sequences in the sample. V is TRBV28 and J is TRBJ2-3; the D gene is possibly TRBD2 (5 bases). This CDR3 contains 11 residues. V was cut by 6 bases and J by 4 bases, with 5 bases left in between. Germline CDR1 is MDHEN and CDR2 is SYDVKM. The CDR3 bases are TGTGCCAGCAGGGGAGCAGATACGCAGTATTTT. Protein: CASRGADTQYF.

The chain employs TRBV10-3 and TRBJ2-2, with D uncertain. V dropped 0 bases and J dropped 6 bases, with 5 bases sitting between them. The CDR3 sequence is 13 residues long. Germline lookup yields CDR1 ENHRY and CDR2 SYGVKD. CDR3 loop: CAISESGPGELFF. Written as DNA, the CDR3 is TGTGCCATCAGTGAGTCTGGGCCCGGGGAGCTGTTTTTT.

The chain couples TRBV19 to TRBJ2-7; 10 bases match TRBD2. The germline V gene has CDR1 LNHDA and CDR2 SQIVND (reference sequence). CDR3 length equals 18 residues. V shed 1 base and J 1 base; nucleotides not matched to a gene: 10. This chain's CDR3 is CASSIGTSVLAGSYEQYF. As DNA, the CDR3 is TGTGCCAGTAGTATAGGGACGTCGGTACTAGCGGGATCCTACGAGCAGTACTTC.